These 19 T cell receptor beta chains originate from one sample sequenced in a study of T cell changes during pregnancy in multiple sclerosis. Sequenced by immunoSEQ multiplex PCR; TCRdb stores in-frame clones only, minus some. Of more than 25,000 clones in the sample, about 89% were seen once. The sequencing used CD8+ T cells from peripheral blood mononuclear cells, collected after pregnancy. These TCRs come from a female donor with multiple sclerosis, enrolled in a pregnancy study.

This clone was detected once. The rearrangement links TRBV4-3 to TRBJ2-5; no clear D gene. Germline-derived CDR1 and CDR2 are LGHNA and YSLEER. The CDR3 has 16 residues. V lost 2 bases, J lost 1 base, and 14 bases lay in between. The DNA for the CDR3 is TGCGCCAGCAGCCAAAAACGGTTCGCCACCCAAGAGACCCAGTACTTC. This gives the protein CASSQKRFATQETQYF.

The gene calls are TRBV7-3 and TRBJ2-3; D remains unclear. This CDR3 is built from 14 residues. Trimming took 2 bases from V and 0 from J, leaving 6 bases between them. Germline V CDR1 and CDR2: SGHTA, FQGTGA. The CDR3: CASSLLGSTDTQYF. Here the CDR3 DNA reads TGTGCCAGCAGCTTACTCGGTAGCACAGATACGCAGTATTTT.

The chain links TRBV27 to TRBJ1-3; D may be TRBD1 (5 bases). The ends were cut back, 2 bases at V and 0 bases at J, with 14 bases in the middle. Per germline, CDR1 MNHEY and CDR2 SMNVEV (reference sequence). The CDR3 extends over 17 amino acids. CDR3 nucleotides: TGTGCCAGCAGTTTAGATGGGGAGGGGCTCTCTGGAAACACCATATATTTT. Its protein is CASSLDGEGLSGNTIYF.

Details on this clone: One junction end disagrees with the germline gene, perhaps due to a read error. CDR3 region: CAWRPAGFNHGYTF. CDR3 bases: TGTGCCTGGAGACCGGCAGGCTTTAACCATGGCTACACCTTC. This chain joins TRBV30 and TRBJ1-2, with no clear D. The CDR3 contains 14 residues. Germline V lookup: CDR1 GTSNPN, CDR2 SVGIG (reference sequence).

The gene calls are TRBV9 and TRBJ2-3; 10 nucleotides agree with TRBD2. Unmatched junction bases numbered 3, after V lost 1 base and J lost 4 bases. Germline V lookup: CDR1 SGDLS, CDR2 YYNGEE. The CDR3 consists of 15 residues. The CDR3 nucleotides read TGTGCCAGCAGCGTATATAGCGGGAGGTCAGATACGCAGTATTTT. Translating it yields CASSVYSGRSDTQYF.

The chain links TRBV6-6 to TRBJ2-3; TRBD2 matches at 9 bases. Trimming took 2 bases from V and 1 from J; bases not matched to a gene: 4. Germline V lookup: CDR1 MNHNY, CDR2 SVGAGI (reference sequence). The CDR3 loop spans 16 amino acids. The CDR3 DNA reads TGTGCCAGCAGTTACCCTCGACTAGCGGGCACAGATACGCAGTATTTT. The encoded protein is CASSYPRLAGTDTQYF.

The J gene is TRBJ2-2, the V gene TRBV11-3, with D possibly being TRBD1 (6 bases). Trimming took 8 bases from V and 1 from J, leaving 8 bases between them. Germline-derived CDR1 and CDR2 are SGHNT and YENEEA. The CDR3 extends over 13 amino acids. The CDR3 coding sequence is TGTGCCAGCGTGGACAGGAACACCGGGGAGCTGTTTTTT. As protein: CASVDRNTGELFF.

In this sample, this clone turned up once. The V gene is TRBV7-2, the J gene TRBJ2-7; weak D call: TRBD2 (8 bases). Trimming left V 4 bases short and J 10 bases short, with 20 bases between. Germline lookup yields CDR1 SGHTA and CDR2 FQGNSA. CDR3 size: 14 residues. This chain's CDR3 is CASSSLDRAGGQYF. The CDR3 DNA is TGTGCCAGCAGCTCCCTCGACAGGGCGGGGGGACAGTACTTC.

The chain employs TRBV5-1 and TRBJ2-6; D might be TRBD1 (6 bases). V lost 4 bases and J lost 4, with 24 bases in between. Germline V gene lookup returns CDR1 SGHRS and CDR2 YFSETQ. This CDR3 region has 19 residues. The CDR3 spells CASSTTQGRPQGGANVLTF. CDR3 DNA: TGCGCCAGCAGCACGACTCAGGGGCGACCCCAGGGGGGGGCCAACGTCCTGACTTTC.

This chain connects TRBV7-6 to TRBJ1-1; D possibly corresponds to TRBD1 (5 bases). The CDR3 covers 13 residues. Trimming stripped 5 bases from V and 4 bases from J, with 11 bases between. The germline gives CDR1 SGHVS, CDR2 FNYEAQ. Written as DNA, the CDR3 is TGTGCCAGCAGCCGAGACAGATCCACTGAAGCTTTCTTT. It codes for CASSRDRSTEAFF.

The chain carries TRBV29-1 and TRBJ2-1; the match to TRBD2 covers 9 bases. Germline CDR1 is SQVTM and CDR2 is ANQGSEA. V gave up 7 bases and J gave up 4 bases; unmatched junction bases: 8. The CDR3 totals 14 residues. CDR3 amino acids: CSGGPAGGYNEQFF. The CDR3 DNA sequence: TGCAGCGGGGGGCCAGCGGGAGGTTACAATGAGCAGTTCTTC.

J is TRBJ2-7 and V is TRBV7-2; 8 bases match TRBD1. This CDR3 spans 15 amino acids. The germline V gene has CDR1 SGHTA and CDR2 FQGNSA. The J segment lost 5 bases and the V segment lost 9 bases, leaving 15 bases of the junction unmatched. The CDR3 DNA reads TGTGCCAGTCGGGCGTGGGGACAGGTCGTGGACGAGCAGTACTTC. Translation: CASRAWGQVVDEQYF.

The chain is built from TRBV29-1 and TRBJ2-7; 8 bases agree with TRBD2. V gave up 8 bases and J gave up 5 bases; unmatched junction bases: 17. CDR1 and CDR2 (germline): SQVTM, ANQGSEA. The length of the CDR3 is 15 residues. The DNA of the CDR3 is TGCAGCATTACGGGAGGGCCAGATTCGGTTCACGAGCAGTACTTC. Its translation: CSITGGPDSVHEQYF.

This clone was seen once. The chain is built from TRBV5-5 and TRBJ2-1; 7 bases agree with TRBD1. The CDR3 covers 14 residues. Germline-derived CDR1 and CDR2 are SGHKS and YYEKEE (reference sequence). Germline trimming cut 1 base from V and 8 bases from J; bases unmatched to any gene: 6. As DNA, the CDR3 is TGTGCCAGCAGCTTGCCTATAGGGGGCGATGAGCAGTTCTTC. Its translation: CASSLPIGGDEQFF.

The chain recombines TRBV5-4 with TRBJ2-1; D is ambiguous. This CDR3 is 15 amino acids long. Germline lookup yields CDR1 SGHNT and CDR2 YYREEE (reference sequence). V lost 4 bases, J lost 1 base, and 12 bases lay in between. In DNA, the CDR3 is TGTGCCAGCAGCCCCGATGGGCCTTCCTACAATGAGCAGTTCTTC. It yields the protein CASSPDGPSYNEQFF.

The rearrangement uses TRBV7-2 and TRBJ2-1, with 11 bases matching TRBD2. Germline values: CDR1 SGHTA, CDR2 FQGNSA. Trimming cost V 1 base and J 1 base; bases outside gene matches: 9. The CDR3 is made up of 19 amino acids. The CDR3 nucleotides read TGTGCCAGCAGCTTAGGAGGAGGACTAGCGGGTAGGTCCTACAATGAGCAGTTCTTC. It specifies CASSLGGGLAGRSYNEQFF. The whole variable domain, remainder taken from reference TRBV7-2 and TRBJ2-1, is GAGVSQSPSNKVTEKGKDVELRCDPISGHTALYWYRQSLGQGLEFLIYFQGNSAPDKSGLPSDRFSAERTGGSVSTLTIQRTQQEDSAVYLCASSLGGGLAGRSYNEQFFGPGTRLTVL.

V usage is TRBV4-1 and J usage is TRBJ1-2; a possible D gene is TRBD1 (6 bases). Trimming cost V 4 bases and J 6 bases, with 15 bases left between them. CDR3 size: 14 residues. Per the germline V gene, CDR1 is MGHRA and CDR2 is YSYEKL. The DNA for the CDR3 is TGCGCCAGCAGCCCAGACAGGTATCTTCATGGCTACACCTTC. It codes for CASSPDRYLHGYTF.

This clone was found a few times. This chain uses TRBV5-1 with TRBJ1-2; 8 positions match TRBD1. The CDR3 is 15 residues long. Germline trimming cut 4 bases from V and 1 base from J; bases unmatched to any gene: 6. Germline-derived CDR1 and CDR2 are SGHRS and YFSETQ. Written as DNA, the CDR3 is TGCGCCAGCAGCCACCGGACAGGGAGTAACTATGGCTACACCTTC. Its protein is CASSHRTGSNYGYTF.

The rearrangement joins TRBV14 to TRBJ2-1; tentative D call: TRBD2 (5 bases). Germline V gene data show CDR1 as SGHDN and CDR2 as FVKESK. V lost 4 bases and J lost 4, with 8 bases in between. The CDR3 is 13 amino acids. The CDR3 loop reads CASSPGLYNEQFF. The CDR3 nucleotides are TGTGCCAGCAGCCCGGGATTGTACAATGAGCAGTTCTTC.